This T cell receptor (beta chain) was found in a study of beta chain features in type 1 diabetes. About the research overall: Healthy donors and patients showed comparable age, gender and cell yields. Findings of the study overall: Patients with Type 1 diabetes showed moderately but significantly shorter TCRB CDR3s in all four CD4+ subsets.

On average, the one heparinised blood draw given by each donor was approximately 120 mL. The length of the CDR3 is 12 residues. CDR1 and CDR2 (germline): KGHSH, LQKENI. V lost 3 bases and J lost 6, with 9 bases in between. The sequenced template was cDNA made from the entire isolated RNA. Only in-frame clones appear in the TCRdb table, and some are missing; sequencing was by immunoSEQ multiplex PCR. The sample contains 250,000 or so clones, around 14% of which appear only once. This clone was seen a handful of times. Its antigen remains unidentified. The sequenced sample was naive CD4+ T cells from blood. This TCR was recovered from a man younger than 40 with type 1 diabetes. This chain joins TRBV18 and TRBJ2-7; D unresolved. This chain's CDR3 is CASSPGSPEQYF. The CDR3 bases are TGTGCCAGCTCACCGGGCAGTCCCGAGCAGTACTTC.